The T cell receptor (beta chain) described here comes from a study of shared clonotypes between healthy human individuals. When replicate PCRs were run on sorted subsets, they used about 220 ng DNA, tens of thousands of T cell genomes. Produced via immunoSEQ multiplex PCR; TCRdb's table is partial and in-frame only. The data contain 2 million to 2.5 million clones, 85% to 95% of them singletons. This CDR3 has 15 amino acids. Germline V gene data show CDR1 as KGHSH and CDR2 as LQKENI. Trimming shortened V by 6 bases and J by 2 bases, and 17 bases separated the two germline ends. Sequenced: naive CD4+ T cells from PBMCs. Described subset: CD45RA+ positively selected. This TCR derives from a man aged 18 to 30 in good health. Some clones in this sample may be carry-over from other donors' samples. The chain employs TRBV18 and TRBJ2-7; TRBD1 is a possible D gene (5 bases). This CDR3 reads CASSPSMRQTYEQYF. For the CDR3, the DNA is TGTGCCAGCTCCCCCTCGATGCGACAGACCTACGAGCAGTACTTC. The variable domain in full, completed from reference TRBV18 and TRBJ2-7, reads NAGVMQNPRHLVRRRGQEARLRCSPMKGHSHVYWYRQLPEEGLKFMVYLQKENIIDESGMPKERFSAEFPKEGPSILRIQQVVRGDSAAYFCASSPSMRQTYEQYFGPGTRLTVT.